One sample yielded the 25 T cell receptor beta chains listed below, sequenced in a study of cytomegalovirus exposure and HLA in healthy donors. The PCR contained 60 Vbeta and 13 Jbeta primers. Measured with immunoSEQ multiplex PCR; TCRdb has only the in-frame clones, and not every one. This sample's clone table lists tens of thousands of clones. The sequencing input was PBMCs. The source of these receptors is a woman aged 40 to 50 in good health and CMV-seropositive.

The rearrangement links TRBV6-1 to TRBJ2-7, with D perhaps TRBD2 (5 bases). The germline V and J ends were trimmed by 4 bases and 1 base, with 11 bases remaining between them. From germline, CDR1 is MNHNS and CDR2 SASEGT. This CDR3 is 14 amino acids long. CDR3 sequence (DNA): TGTGCCAGCAGTGTAGGACGGAGGTCCTACGAGCAGTACTTC. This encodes CASSVGRRSYEQYF.

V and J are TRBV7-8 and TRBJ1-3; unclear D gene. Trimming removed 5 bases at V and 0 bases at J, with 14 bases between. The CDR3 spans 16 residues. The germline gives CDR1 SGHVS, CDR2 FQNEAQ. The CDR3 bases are TGTGCCAGCAGCCCCCACTTTACCGACTCTGGAAACACCATATATTTT. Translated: CASSPHFTDSGNTIYF.

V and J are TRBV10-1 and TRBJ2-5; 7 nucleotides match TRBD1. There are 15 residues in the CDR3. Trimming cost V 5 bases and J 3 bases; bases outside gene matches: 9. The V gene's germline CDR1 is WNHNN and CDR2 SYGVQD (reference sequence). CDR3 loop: CASSPSFDREETQYF. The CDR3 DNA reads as TGCGCCAGCAGTCCCTCATTTGACAGGGAAGAGACCCAGTACTTC.

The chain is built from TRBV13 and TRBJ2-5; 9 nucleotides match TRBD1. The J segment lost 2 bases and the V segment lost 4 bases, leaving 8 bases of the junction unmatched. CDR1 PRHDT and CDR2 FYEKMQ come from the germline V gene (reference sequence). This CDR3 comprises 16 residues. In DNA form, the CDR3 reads TGTGCCAGCAGCTCAAAACAGGGGGCAGATCAAGAGACCCAGTACTTC. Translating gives CASSSKQGADQETQYF. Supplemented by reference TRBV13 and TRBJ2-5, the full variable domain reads AAGVIQSPRHLIKEKRETATLKCYPIPRHDTVYWYQQGPGQDPQFLISFYEKMQSDKGSIPDRFSAQQFSDYHSELNMSSLELGDSALYFCASSSKQGADQETQYFGPGTRLLVL.

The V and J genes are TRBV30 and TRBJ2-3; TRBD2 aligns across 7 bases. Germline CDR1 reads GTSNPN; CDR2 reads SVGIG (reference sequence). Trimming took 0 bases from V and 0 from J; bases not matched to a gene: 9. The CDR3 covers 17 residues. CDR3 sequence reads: CAWSVLSSGPSTDTQYF. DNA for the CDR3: TGTGCCTGGAGTGTACTTAGTAGCGGGCCTAGCACAGATACGCAGTATTTT.

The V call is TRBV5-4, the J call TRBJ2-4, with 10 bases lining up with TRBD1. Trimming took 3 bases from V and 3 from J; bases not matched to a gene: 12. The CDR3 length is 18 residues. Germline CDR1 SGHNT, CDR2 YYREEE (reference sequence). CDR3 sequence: CASSWITDRGQGKNIQYF. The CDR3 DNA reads TGTGCCAGCAGCTGGATAACCGACAGGGGGCAAGGCAAAAACATTCAGTACTTC.

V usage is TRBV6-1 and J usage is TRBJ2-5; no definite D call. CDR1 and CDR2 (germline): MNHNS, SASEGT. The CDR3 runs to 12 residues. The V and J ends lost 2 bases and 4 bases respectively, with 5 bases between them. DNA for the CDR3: TGTGCCAGCAGTGAATCCGGAGAGACCCAGTACTTC. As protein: CASSESGETQYF.

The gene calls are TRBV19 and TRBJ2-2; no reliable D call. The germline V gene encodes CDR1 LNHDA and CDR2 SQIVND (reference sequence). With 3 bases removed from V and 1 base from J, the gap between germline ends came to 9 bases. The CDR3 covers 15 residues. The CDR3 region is CASSIKTRNTGELFF. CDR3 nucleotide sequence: TGTGCCAGTAGTATCAAGACTCGGAACACCGGGGAGCTGTTTTTT.

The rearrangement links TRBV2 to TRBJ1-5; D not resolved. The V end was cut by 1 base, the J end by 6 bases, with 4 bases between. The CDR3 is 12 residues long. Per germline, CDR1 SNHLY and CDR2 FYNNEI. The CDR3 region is CASSEVSQPQHF. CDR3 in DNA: TGTGCCAGCAGTGAAGTCTCTCAGCCCCAGCATTTT.

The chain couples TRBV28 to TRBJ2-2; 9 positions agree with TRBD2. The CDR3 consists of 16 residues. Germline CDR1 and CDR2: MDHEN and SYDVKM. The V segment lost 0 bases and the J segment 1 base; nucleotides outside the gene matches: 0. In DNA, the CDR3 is TGTGCCAGCAGTTTATGGACTAGCGGGAACACCGGGGAGCTGTTTTTT. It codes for CASSLWTSGNTGELFF.

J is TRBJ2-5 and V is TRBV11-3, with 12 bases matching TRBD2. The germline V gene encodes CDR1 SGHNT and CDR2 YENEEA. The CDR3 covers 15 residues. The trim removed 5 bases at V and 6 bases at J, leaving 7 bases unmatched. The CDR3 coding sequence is TGTGCCAGCAGCGACGGACTAGCGGGGAGACAGACCCAGTACTTC. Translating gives CASSDGLAGRQTQYF.

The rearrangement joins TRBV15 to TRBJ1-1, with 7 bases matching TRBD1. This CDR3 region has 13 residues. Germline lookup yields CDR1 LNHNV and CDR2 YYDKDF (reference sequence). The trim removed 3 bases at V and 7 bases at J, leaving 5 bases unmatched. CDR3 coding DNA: TGTGCCACCAGCAGGAGACAGGGTGATGAAGCTTTCTTT. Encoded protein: CATSRRQGDEAFF.

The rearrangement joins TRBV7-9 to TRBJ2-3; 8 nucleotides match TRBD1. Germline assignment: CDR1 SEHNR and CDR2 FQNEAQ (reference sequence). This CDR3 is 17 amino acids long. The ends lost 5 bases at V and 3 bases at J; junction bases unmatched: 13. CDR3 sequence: CASSPLGPGTGTDTQYF. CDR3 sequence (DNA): TGTGCCAGCAGCCCCTTGGGACCCGGGACAGGAACAGATACGCAGTATTTT.

The CDR3 region is CASSLGGLSTDTQYF. The CDR3 DNA reads TGTGCCAGCAGCTTAGGGGGGCTAAGCACAGATACGCAGTATTTT. The rearrangement joins TRBV11-2 to TRBJ2-3, with a weak D call TRBD1 (6 bases). CDR3 length: 15 residues. V lost 1 base and J 0 bases, leaving 8 bases between the germline ends. CDR1 and CDR2 (germline): SGHAT, FQNNGV. The entire variable domain, with the rest obtained from reference TRBV11-2 and TRBJ2-3, is as follows: EAGVAQSPRYKIIEKRQSVAFWCNPISGHATLYWYQQILGQGPKLLIQFQNNGVVDDSQLPKDRFSAERLKGVDSTLKIQPAKLEDSAVYLCASSLGGLSTDTQYFGPGTRLTVL.

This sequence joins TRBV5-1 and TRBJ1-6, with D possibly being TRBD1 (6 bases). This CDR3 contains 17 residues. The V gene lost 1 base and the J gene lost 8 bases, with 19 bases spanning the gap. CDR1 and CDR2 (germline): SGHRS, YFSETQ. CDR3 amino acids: CASSLLFRGPKDSPLHF. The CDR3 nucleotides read TGCGCCAGCAGCTTGTTATTCAGGGGACCTAAGGATTCACCCCTCCACTTT.

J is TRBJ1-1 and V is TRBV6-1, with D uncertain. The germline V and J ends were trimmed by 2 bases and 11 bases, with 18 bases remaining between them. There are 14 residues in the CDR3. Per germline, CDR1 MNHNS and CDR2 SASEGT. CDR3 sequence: CASSESEEGGSAFF. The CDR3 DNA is TGTGCCAGCAGTGAAAGCGAGGAAGGAGGATCGGCTTTCTTT.

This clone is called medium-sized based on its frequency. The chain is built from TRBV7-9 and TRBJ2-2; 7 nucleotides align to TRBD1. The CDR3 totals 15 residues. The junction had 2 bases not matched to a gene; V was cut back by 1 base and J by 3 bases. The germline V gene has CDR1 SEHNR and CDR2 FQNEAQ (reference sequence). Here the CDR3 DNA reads TGTGCCAGCAGCTTAGGGACAGGCGACACCGGGGAGCTGTTTTTT. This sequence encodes CASSLGTGDTGELFF.

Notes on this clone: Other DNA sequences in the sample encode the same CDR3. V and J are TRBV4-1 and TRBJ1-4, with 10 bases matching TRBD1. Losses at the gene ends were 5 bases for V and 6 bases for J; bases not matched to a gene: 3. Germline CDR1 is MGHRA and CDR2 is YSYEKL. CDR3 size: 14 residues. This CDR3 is CASSWTGGYEKLFF. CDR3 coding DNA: TGCGCCAGCAGCTGGACAGGGGGGTATGAAAAACTGTTTTTT.

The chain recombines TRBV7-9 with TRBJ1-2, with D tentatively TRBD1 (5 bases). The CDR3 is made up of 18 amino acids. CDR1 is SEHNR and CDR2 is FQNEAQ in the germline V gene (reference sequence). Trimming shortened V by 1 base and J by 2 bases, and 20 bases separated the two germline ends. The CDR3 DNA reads TGTGCCAGCAGCTTAGGAAGGCAGGGCACCCTTGGGAACTATGGCTACACCTTC. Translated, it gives CASSLGRQGTLGNYGYTF.

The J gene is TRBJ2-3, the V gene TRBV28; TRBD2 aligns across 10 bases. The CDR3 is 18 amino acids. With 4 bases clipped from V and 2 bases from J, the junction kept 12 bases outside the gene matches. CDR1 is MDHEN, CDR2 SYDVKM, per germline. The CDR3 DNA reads TGTGCCAGCAGTTCCCCCCGTTTACTAGCGGGAAACACAGATACGCAGTATTTT. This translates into CASSSPRLLAGNTDTQYF. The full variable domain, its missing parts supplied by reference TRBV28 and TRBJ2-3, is DVKVTQSSRYLVKRTGEKVFLECVQDMDHENMFWYRQDPGLGLRLIYFSYDVKMKEKGDIPEGYSVSREKKERFSLILESASTNQTSMYLCASSSPRLLAGNTDTQYFGPGTRLTVL.

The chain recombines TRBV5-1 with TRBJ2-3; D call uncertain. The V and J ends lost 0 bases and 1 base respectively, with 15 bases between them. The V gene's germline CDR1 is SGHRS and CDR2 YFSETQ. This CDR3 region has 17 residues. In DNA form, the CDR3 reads TGCGCCAGCAGCTTGGCAACCGTCGTAGGAGGCACAGATACGCAGTATTTT. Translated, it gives CASSLATVVGGTDTQYF.

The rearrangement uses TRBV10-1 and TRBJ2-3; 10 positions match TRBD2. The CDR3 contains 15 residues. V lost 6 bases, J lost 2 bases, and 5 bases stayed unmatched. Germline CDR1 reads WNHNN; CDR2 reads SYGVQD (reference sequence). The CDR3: CASSPAGGYTDTQYF. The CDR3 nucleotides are TGCGCCAGCAGCCCAGCGGGAGGGTACACAGATACGCAGTATTTT.

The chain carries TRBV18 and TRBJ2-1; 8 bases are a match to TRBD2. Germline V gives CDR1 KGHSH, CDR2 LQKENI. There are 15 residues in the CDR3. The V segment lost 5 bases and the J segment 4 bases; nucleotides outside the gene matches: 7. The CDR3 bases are TGTGCCAGCTCAGAATTAGCGGGGAGTTACAATGAGCAGTTCTTC. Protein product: CASSELAGSYNEQFF.

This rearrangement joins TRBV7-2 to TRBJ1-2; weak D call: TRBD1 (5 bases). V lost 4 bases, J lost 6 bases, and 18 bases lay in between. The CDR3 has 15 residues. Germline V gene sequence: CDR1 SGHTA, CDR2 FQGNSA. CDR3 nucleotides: TGTGCCAGCAGCTCTACCCCCGCTGGGGGGAATGGCTACACCTTC. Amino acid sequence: CASSSTPAGGNGYTF.

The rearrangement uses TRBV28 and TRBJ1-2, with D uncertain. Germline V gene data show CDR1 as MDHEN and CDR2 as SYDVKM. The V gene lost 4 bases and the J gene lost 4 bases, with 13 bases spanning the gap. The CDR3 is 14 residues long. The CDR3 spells CASSSPGLPYGYTF. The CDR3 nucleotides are TGTGCCAGCAGTTCCCCCGGACTACCCTATGGCTACACCTTC.